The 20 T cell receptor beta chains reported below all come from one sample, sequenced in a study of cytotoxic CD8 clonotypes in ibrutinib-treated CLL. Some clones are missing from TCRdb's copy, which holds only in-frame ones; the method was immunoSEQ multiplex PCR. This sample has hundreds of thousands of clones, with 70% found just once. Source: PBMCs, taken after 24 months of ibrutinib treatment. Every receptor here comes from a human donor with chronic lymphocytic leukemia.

The CDR3 here is CASSLEASGSRNEQFF. CDR3 sequence (DNA): TGTGCCAGCAGCTTAGAGGCTAGCGGGAGCCGGAATGAGCAGTTCTTC. This chain uses TRBV11-2 with TRBJ2-1, with 10 positions matching TRBD2. Unmatched junction bases numbered 6, after V lost 0 bases and J lost 7 bases. The V gene's germline CDR1 is SGHAT and CDR2 FQNNGV. The CDR3 loop spans 16 amino acids.

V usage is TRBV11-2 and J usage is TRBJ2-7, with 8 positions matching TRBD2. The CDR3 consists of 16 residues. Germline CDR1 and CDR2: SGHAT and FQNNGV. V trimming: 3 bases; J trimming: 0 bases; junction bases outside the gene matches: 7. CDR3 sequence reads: CASSLGREVLSYEQYF. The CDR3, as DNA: TGTGCCAGCAGCTTGGGGCGGGAGGTACTCTCCTACGAGCAGTACTTC.

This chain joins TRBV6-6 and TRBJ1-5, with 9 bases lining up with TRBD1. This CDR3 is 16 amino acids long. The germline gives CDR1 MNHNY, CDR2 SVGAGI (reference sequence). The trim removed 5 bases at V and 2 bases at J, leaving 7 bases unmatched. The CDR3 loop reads CASSPTGGWGNQPQHF. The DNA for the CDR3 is TGTGCCAGCAGTCCAACAGGGGGCTGGGGCAATCAGCCCCAGCATTTT.

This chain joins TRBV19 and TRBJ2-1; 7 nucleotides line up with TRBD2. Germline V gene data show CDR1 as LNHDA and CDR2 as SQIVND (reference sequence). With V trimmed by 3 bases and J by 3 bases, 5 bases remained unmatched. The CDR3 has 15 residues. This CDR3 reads CASSILTSIYNEQFF. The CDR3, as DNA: TGTGCCAGTAGTATCCTGACTAGCATCTACAATGAGCAGTTCTTC.

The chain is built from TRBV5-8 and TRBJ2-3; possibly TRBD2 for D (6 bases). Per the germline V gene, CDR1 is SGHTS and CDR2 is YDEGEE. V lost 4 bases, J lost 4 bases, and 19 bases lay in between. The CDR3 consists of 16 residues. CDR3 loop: CASSLGNGRTSDTQYF. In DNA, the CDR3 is TGTGCCAGCAGCCTGGGGAATGGGAGGACCTCAGATACGCAGTATTTT.

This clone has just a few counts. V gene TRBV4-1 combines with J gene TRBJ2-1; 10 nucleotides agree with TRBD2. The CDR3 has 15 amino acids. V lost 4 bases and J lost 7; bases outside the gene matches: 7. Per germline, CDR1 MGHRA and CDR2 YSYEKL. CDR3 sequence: CASSLTSGKGNEQFF. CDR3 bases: TGCGCCAGCAGCCTAACTAGCGGGAAAGGGAATGAGCAGTTCTTC.

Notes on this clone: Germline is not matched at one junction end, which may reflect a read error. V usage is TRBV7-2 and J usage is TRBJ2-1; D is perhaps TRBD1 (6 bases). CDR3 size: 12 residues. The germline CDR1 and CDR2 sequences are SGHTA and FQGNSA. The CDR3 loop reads CASSLAVGAHLF. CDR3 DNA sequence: TGTGCCAGCAGCTTAGCTGTGGGGGCCCACCTCTTC.

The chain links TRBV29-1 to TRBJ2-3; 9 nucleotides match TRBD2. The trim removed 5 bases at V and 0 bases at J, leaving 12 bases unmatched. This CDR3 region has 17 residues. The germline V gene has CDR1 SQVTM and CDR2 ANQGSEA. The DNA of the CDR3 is TGCAGCGTTAAACCTAGCGGGATTTTTACTAGCACAGATACGCAGTATTTT. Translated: CSVKPSGIFTSTDTQYF.

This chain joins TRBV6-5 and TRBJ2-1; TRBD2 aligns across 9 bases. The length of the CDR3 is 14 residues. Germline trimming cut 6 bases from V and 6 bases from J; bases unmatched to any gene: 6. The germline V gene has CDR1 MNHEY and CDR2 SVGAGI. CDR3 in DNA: TGTGCCAGCAGCATAGCGGGAGAGATCAATGAGCAGTTCTTC. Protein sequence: CASSIAGEINEQFF.

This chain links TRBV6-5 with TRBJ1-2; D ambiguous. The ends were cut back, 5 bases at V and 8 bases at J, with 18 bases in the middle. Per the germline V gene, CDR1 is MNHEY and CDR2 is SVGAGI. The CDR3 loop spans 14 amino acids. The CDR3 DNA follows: TGTGCCAGCAGTCCCCTCCCTAGGGCCGCAGGCTACACCTTC. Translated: CASSPLPRAAGYTF.

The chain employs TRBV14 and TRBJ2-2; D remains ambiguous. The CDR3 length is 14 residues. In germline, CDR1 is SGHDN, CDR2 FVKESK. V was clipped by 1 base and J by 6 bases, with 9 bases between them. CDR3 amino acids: CASSQVSVAGELFF. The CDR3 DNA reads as TGTGCCAGCAGCCAAGTATCGGTTGCCGGGGAGCTGTTTTTT.

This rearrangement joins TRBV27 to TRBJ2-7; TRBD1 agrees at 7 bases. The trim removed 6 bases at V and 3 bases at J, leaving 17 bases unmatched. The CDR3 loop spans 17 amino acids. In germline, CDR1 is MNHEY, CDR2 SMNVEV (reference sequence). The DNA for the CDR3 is TGTGCCAGCAGCGTTTTTTTCTCCGGGACAGAGAGCTACGAGCAGTACTTC. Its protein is CASSVFFSGTESYEQYF.

The CDR3 nucleotides read TGTGCCTGGACCGGGGACGTAACCTACAATGAGCAGTTCTTC. Its translation is CAWTGDVTYNEQFF. The V and J genes are TRBV30 and TRBJ2-1; D may match TRBD1 or TRBD2 (5 bases each). Germline values: CDR1 GTSNPN, CDR2 SVGIG (reference sequence). There are 14 residues in the CDR3. V was shortened by 4 bases and J by 2 bases, with 12 bases between the two germline ends.

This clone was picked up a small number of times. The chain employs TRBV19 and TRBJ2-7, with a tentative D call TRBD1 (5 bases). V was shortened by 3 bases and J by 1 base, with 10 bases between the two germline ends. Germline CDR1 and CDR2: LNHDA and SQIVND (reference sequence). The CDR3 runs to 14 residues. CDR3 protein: CASSIRQGSYEQYF. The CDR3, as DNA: TGTGCCAGTAGTATCCGGCAGGGTTCCTACGAGCAGTACTTC.

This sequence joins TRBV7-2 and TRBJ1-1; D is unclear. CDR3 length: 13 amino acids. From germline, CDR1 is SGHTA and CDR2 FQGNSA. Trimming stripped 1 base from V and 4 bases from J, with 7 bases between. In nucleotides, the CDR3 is TGTGCCAGCAGCTTAGAGGGAAGCACTGAAGCTTTCTTT. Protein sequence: CASSLEGSTEAFF.

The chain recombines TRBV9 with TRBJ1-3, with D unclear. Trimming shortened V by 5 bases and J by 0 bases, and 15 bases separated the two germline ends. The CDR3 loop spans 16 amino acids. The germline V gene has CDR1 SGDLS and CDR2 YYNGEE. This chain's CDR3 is CASSVKAPSSGNTIYF. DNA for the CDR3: TGTGCCAGCAGTGTAAAGGCTCCCAGCTCTGGAAACACCATATATTTT.

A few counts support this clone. In DNA, the CDR3 is TGTGCCAGCAGCGGCGGTACAGGGAGCACTGAAGCTTTCTTT. Translating gives CASSGGTGSTEAFF. The chain employs TRBV5-4 and TRBJ1-1, with D possibly TRBD1 on 6 matching bases. Germline V CDR1 and CDR2: SGHNT, YYREEE (reference sequence). Trimming left V 4 bases short and J 4 bases short, with 14 bases between. There are 14 residues in the CDR3.

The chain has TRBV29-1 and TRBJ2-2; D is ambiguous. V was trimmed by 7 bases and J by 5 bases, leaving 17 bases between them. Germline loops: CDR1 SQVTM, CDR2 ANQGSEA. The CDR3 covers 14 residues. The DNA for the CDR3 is TGCAGCGCCCGTCCGGCTACTATAACCGGGGAGCTGTTTTTT. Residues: CSARPATITGELFF.

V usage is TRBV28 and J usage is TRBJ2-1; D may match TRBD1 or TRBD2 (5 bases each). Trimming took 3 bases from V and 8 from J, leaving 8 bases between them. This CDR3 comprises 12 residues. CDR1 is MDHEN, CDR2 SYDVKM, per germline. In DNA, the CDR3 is TGTGCCAGCAGTTTGGGGGACGATGAGCAGTTCTTC. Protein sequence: CASSLGDDEQFF.

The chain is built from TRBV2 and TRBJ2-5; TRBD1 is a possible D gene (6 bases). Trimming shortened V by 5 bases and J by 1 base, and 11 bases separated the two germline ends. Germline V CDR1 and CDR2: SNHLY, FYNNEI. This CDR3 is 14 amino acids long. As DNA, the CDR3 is TGTGCCAGCAGTCCAGGACAGATCCAAGAGACCCAGTACTTC. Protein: CASSPGQIQETQYF.